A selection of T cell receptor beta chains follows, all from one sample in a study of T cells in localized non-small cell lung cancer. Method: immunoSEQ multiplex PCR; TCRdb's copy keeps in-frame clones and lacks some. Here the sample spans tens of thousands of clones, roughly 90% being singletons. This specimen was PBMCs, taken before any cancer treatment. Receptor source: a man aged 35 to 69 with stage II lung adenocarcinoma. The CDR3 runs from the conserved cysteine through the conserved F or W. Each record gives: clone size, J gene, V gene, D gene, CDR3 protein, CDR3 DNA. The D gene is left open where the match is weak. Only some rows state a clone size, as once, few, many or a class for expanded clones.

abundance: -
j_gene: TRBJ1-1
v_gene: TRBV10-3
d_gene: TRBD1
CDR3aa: CAISETGGDAEAFF
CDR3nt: TGTGCCATCAGTGAGACAGGGGGTGATGCTGAAGCTTTCTTT

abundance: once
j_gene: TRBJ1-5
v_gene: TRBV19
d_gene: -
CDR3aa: CASTPPKLQPQHF
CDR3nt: TGTGCCAGTACCCCACCCAAGCTTCAGCCCCAGCATTTT

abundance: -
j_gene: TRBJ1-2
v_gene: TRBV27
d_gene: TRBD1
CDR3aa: CASRRAGGNYGYTF
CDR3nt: TGTGCCAGCAGGAGGGCAGGGGGGAACTATGGCTACACCTTC

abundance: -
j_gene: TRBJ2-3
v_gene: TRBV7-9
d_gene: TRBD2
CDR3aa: CASSSSGGSTDTQYF
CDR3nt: TGTGCCAGCAGCTCTAGCGGGGGGAGCACAGATACGCAGTATTTT

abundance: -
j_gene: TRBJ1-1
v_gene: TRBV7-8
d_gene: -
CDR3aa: CASSLGVGAGDTEAFF
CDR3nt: TGTGCCAGCAGCTTAGGGGTAGGGGCAGGAGACACTGAAGCTTTCTTT

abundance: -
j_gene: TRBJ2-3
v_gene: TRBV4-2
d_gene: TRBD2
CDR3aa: CASSQAAGGLSTDTQYF
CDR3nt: TGTGCCAGCAGCCAAGCCGCGGGGGGTCTGAGCACAGATACGCAGTATTTT

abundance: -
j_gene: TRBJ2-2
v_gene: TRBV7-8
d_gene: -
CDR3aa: CASSKAVTGELFF
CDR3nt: TGTGCCAGCTCAAAGGCCGTCACCGGGGAGCTGTTTTTT

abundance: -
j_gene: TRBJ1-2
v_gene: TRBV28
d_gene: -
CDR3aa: CASSPHAALHYGYTF
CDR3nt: TGTGCCAGCAGCCCTCATGCGGCCCTACACTATGGCTACACCTTC

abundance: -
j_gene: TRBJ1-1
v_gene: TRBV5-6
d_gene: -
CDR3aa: CASSRLDRPNTEAFF
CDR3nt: TGTGCCAGCAGCCGCTTGGACAGACCCAACACTGAAGCTTTCTTT

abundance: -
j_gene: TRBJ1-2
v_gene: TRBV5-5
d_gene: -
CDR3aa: CASNDGRGAYYGYTF
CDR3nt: TGTGCCAGCAACGATGGCAGGGGAGCGTACTATGGCTACACCTTC

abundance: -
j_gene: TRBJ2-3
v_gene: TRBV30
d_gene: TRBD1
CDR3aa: CAWSVGQGRSTDTQYF
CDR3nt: TGTGCCTGGAGTGTAGGACAGGGGCGAAGCACAGATACGCAGTATTTT

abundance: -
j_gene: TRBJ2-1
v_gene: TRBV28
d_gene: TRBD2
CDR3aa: CATIAGGNNEQFF
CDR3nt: TGTGCCACCATAGCGGGGGGAAACAATGAGCAGTTCTTC

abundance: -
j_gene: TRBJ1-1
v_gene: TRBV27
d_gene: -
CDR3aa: CASSLTWAQEAFF
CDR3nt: TGTGCCAGCAGTTTAACTTGGGCCCAGGAAGCTTTCTTT

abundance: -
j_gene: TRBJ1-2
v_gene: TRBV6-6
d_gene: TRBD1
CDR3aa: CASTSGGGGNYGYTF
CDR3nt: TGTGCCAGCACCTCAGGGGGGGGCGGTAACTATGGCTACACCTTC

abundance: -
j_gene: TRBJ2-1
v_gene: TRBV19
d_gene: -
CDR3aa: CASSTTDSYNEQFF
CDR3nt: TGTGCCAGTAGTACCACAGACTCCTACAATGAGCAGTTCTTC

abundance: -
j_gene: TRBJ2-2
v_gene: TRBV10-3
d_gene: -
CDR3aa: CAISESLPSANTGELFF
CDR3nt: TGTGCCATCAGTGAGTCTCTCCCTAGCGCGAACACCGGGGAGCTGTTTTTT

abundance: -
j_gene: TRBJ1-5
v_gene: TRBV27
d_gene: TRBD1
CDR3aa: CASSADRGNQPQHF
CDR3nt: TGTGCCAGCAGTGCAGACAGGGGCAATCAGCCCCAGCATTTT

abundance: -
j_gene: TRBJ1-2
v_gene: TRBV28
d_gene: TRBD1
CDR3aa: CASSLGGGEVYGYTF
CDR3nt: TGTGCCAGCAGTTTAGGAGGGGGCGAAGTCTATGGCTACACCTTC

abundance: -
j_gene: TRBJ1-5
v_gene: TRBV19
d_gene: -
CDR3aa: CASSLGVSQPQHF
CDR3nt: TGTGCCAGTAGTCTGGGGGTAAGTCAGCCCCAGCATTTT

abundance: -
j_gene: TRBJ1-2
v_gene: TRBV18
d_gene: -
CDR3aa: CASSQNGGARYGYTF
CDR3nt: TGTGCCAGCTCCCAAAATGGGGGGGCAAGGTATGGCTACACCTTC

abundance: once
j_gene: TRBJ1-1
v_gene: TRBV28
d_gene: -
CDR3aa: CASRDSSNTEAFF
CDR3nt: TGTGCCAGCAGGGATTCCTCAAACACTGAAGCTTTCTTT

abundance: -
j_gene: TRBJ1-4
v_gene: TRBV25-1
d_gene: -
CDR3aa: CASQGNFEKLFF
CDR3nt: TGTGCCAGTCAGGGTAATTTTGAAAAACTGTTTTTT

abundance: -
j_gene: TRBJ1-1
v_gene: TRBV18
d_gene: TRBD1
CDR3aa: CASSLTTGSEAFF
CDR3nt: TGTGCCAGCTCACTAACGACAGGGTCTGAAGCTTTCTTT

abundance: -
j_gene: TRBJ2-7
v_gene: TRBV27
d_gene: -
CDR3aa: CASSLLPEISYEQYF
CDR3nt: TGTGCCAGCAGTTTATTACCAGAGATCTCCTACGAGCAGTACTTC

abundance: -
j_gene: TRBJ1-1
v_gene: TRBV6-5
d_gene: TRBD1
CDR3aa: CASSNRQGGEAFF
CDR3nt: TGTGCCAGCAGTAACCGACAGGGTGGTGAAGCTTTCTTT

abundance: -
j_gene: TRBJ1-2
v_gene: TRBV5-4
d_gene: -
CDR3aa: CASSLGGHGYTF
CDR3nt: TGTGCCAGCAGCTTGGGAGGGCATGGCTACACCTTC

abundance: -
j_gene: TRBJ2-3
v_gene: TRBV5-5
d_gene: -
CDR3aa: CASSLWLTDTQYF
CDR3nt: TGTGCCAGCAGCTTGTGGCTGACAGATACGCAGTATTTT

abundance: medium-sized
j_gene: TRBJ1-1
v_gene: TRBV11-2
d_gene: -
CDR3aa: CASSLWGNTEAFF
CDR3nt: TGTGCCAGCAGCTTATGGGGGAACACTGAAGCTTTCTTT

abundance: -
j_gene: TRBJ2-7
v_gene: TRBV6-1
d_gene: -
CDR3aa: CASSEGRVLGREQYF
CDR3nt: TGTGCCAGCAGTGAAGGCAGGGTTCTAGGACGAGAGCAGTACTTC

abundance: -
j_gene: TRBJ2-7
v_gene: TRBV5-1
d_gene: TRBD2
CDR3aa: CASSSGTSGTSKNEQYF
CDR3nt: TGCGCCAGCAGTTCCGGGACTAGCGGGACAAGTAAGAACGAGCAGTACTTC

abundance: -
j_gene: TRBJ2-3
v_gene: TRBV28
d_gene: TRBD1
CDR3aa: CASRAGTGRQDTQYF
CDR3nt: TGTGCCAGCAGGGCCGGGACAGGGAGGCAGGATACGCAGTATTTT

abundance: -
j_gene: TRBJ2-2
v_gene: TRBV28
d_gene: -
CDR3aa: CASSLWGGRDTGELFF
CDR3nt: TGTGCCAGCAGTTTGTGGGGGGGCCGGGACACCGGGGAGCTGTTTTTT

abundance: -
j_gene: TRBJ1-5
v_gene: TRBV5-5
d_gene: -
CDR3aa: CASSPDTIRQPQHF
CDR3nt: TGTGCCAGCAGCCCTGACACAATTCGTCAGCCCCAGCATTTT

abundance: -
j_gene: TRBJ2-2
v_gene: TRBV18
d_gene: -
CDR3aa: CASSPRSASDTGELFF
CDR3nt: TGTGCCAGCTCACCACGGTCAGCGAGTGACACCGGGGAGCTGTTTTTT

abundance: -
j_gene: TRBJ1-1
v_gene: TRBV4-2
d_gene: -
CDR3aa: CASSQDPSGSGTEAFF
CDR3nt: TGTGCCAGCAGCCAAGACCCCTCGGGGTCGGGCACTGAAGCTTTCTTT

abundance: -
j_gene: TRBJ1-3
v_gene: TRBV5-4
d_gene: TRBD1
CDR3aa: CASSVAGTGPSGNTIYF
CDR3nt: TGTGCCAGCAGCGTAGCCGGGACAGGGCCCTCTGGAAACACCATATATTTT

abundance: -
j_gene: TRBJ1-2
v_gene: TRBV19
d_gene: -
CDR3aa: CASSIASIDYGYTF
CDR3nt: TGTGCCAGTAGTATAGCCAGCATCGACTATGGCTACACCTTC

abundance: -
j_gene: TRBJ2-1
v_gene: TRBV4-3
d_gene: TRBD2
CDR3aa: CASQPQRGGRDEQFF
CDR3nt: TGCGCCAGCCAGCCACAGCGGGGGGGCCGAGATGAGCAGTTCTTC

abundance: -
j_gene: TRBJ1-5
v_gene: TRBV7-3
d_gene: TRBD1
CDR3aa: CASSSDDHGGQQSDFSNQPQHF
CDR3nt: TGTGCCAGCAGCTCAGATGATCATGGGGGACAGCAATCTGATTTTAGCAATCAGCCCCAGCATTTT

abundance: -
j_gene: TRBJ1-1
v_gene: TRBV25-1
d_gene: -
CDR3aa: CASSEWGIGWTEAFF
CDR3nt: TGTGCCAGCAGTGAATGGGGAATAGGGTGGACTGAAGCTTTCTTT

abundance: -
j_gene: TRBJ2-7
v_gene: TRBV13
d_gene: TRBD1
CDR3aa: CASSKDRGQGEQYF
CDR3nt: TGTGCCAGCAGCAAGGACCGGGGACAGGGCGAGCAGTACTTC